This TCR beta chain was identified in a study of shared clonotypes between healthy human individuals (TCRdb year 2020). Study-level background: A couple of women and three men aged 18 to 49 years were included in the cohort. Per donor, three plates each were used for CD4 naive and CD4 memory, two for CD8 naive, and one for CD8 memory. To estimate repertoire size and how much clonotype sharing occurs between individuals, the study deeply sequenced the blood TCR repertoires of about 5 healthy adults. To increase sequencing depth and limit assay-specific biases, different laboratories used diverse techniques to prepare libraries and sequence TCR repertoires. Between about 0.8 and 9 billion PBMCs per donor were obtained by leukapheresis. General conclusions and limits of the study: Even with the large sequencing depth, rarefaction of the sorted-subset datasets indicated that sequencing was incomplete. Larger estimated clonotype richness was generally found for naive subsets than for memory subsets. Across a few donors, 5% to 6% of naive CD4, 3% to 4% of naive CD8, under 2.5% of memory CD4, and under 0.45% of memory CD8 clonotypes were shared. Sampling was restricted to blood, and TCR repertoires in tissues likely differ from the TCR repertoires found in blood. Compared with non-shared clonotypes, clonotypes shared by all four sorted-subset donors had higher generation probabilities. Because the study included a small number of donors, the genetic and exposure-history diversity represented was limited. Pairwise subsampling led to the expectation that sequencing depth would affect the degree of clonotype sharing among donors.

Healthy HIV-negative adults with no recently reported acute infections or vaccinations were included as donors. All donors were Caucasian adults living in Nashville, Tennessee, USA. CD4+ T cells were enriched by magnetic negative selection; naive cells were then positively selected on CD45RA, and the negative fraction formed the memory subset. Blood was obtained by leukapheresis, after which PBMCs were separated by Ficoll-Histopaque density gradient centrifugation and cryopreserved in liquid nitrogen vapor phase. Analytical flow cytometry was used to check the purity and quantity of every magnetically sorted T cell population. Each sorted fraction had its genomic DNA isolated and then quantified by UV absorbance on a Nanodrop 2000c. Using the deep immunoSEQ assay, TCR CDR3 regions were amplified from genomic DNA by multiplex PCR. Extracted genomic DNA from each cell subset was distributed evenly across all wells of several immunoSEQ 96-well plates, and each plate was treated as a replicate. For sorted subsets, around 200 ng genomic DNA, equal to about 30,000 T cell genomes, was loaded into each replicate PCR. Purified libraries were measured with a Qubit 3.0 fluorometer, size-checked on a Bioanalyzer 2100, and measured again with the KAPA Library Quantification kit. Each immunoSEQ 96-well plate was sequenced on its own single-read 150-cycle Illumina NextSeq 550 flow cell. Processing in the source paper ran as follows. Because the immunoSEQ output included only junctional sequences and no quality scores, the filtering could not be the same as the filtering used for full-length reads. Sequences were annotated with PyIR, a Python wrapper for IgBLAST v1.9, using IMGT germline references to assign V/J genes and CDR3. Reads with weak V/J assignments (E-value above 1e-6), missing CDR3, stop codons, out-of-frame junctions, or ambiguous translated residues were removed. A V3J clonotype was defined by an identical inferred V gene, J gene, and CDR3 amino acid sequence. Percentage overlap between repertoires was computed as shared unique clonotypes divided by the size of the smaller repertoire. RTK rarefaction, the Chao1 estimator, and Recon v2.1 estimates of unobserved clonotypes were used to assess repertoire richness. For all TCRbeta clonotypes obtained by the gDNA method from several donors, generation probabilities were computed with OLGA. The table comes from immuneACCESS by way of TCRdb, which keeps in-frame sequences with V and J called. Part of the clones is missing from these tables; in studies checked, under half for an unresolved V gene and the rest for unknown reasons. V, J and clone size are those of that table, while D and trimming were read from the DNA. Recorded for this sample are some 1 million clones; about 74% of them occurred a single time. Of the sample, approximately 1.5% is held by the ten largest clones.

A word on this clone: The antigen this receptor binds is unknown. No base quality information exists; no much larger clone differs at one position.

As encoded in the germline V gene, CDR1 is KGHSH while CDR2 is LQKENI. Trimming takes 2 bases from V and 1 base from J, and the germline ends sit 8 bases apart. From cysteine to phenylalanine, the CDR3 is 15 amino acids long. Kept here is only the CDR3 DNA, which spans 45 bases and is read in frame from base 1. The clonotype comes from a man aged 18 to 35 in good health. The rearrangement joined TRBV18 to TRBJ2-2; a tentative D match to TRBD1 spans 5 bases. What was sequenced was memory CD4+ T cells sorted from blood. What this sample's cell subset or site label stands for: CD45RA-negative fraction. The encoded CDR3 is CASSPSQGNTGELFF. The bases read TGTGCCAGCTCACCATCCCAGGGGAACACCGGGGAGCTGTTTTTT.